This T cell receptor beta chain was observed in a study of memory CD4+ T cells and cytomegalovirus serostatus. The ends lost 4 bases at V and 8 bases at J; junction bases unmatched: 12. CDR1 SGHDN and CDR2 FVKESK come from the germline V gene. The CDR3 contains 16 residues. The sort gate was single viable CD3+CD4+CD8-CD45RO+ cells for memory CD4+ T cells. This clone was detected only once. Data came from immunoSEQ multiplex PCR; TCRdb stores just in-frame clones and leaves some out. The sample includes over 50,000 clones, 70% to 80% of them seen just once. This TCR was sampled from an adult in good health and CMV-seronegative. Specimen: memory CD4+ T cells from blood. This chain joins TRBV14 and TRBJ2-3, with 10 bases lining up with TRBD2. In DNA form, the CDR3 reads TGTGCCAGCAGCCCGTGGCTAGCGGGGGCACAGACTACGCAGTATTTT. It encodes CASSPWLAGAQTTQYF.